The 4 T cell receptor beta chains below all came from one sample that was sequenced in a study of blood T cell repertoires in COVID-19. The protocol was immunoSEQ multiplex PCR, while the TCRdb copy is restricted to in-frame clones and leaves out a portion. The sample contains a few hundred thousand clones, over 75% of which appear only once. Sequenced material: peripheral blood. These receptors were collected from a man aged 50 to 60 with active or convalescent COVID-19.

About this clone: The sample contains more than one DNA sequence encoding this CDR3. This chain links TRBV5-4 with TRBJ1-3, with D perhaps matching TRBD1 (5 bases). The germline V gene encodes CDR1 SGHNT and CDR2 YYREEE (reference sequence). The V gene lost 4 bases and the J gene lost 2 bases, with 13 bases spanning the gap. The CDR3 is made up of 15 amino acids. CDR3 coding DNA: TGTGCCAGCAGCCCTCGGCCGGGGGCTGGAAACACCATATATTTT. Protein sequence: CASSPRPGAGNTIYF.

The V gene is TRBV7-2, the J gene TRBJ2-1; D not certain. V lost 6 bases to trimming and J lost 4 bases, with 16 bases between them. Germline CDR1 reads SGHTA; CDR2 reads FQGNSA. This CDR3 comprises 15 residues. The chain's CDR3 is CASSPLGFRYNEQFF. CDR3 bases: TGTGCCAGCAGTCCCCTCGGGTTCAGATACAATGAGCAGTTCTTC.

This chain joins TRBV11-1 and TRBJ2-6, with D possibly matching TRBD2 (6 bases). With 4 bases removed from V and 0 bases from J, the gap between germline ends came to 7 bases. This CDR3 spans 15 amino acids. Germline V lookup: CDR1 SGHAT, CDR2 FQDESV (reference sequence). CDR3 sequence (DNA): TGTGCCAGCAGCTGGGGGGTCTCTGGGGCCAACGTCCTGACTTTC. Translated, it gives CASSWGVSGANVLTF.

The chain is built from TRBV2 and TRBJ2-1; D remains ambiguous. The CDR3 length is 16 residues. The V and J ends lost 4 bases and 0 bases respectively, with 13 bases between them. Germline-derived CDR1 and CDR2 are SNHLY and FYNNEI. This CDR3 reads CASSGIPGHSYNEQFF. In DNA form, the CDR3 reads TGTGCCAGCAGTGGAATCCCAGGCCACTCCTACAATGAGCAGTTCTTC.